These 11 T cell receptor beta chains were sequenced from one sample in a study of CD8+ T cells in alopecia areata. Extracted RNA was reverse transcribed, and the resulting cDNA served as sequencing template. Clones were read by immunoSEQ multiplex PCR, and TCRdb kept only the in-frame ones, dropping some. The profile covers some 160,000 clones, with around 71% appearing a single time and 0.9% to 1% taken by the ten largest. As for treatment: oral pan-JAK inhibitor, 5-10 mg twice daily. This sample comprised CD4+ T cells sorted from blood, obtained at week 4, from a patient treated with tofacitinib. The receptors shown here come from a human donor with alopecia areata.

In this sample, this clone turned up many times. CDR3 residues: CASRPKGAANYEQYF. The CDR3, as DNA: TGTGCCAGCAGGCCTAAGGGGGCTGCCAACTACGAGCAGTACTTC. The chain is built from TRBV6-6 and TRBJ2-7; 7 bases are shared with TRBD1. With V trimmed by 6 bases and J by 3 bases, 11 bases remained unmatched. CDR1 is MNHNY and CDR2 is SVGAGI in the germline V gene (reference sequence). CDR3 length equals 15 residues.

This sequence joins TRBV5-1 and TRBJ2-7; TRBD1 is a possible D gene (6 bases). The CDR3 is made up of 15 amino acids. Trimming shortened V by 0 bases and J by 0 bases, and 10 bases separated the two germline ends. The germline V gene has CDR1 SGHRS and CDR2 YFSETQ. CDR3 region: CASSLAGASSYEQYF. CDR3 bases: TGCGCCAGCAGCTTGGCAGGGGCCAGCTCCTACGAGCAGTACTTC. The variable domain in full, with the rest retrieved from reference TRBV5-1 and TRBJ2-7, is KAGVTQTPRYLIKTRGQQVTLSCSPISGHRSVSWYQQTPGQGLQFLFEYFSETQRNKGNFPGRFSGRQFSNSRSEMNVSTLELGDSALYLCASSLAGASSYEQYFGPGTRLTVT.

The chain employs TRBV7-2 and TRBJ1-6; D remains ambiguous. CDR1 SGHTA and CDR2 FQGNSA come from the germline V gene. The CDR3 extends over 12 amino acids. Between the trimmed V and J ends, which lost 2 bases and 9 bases, there was a span of 5 bases. The CDR3 reads CASSLRPSPLHF. The CDR3 DNA reads TGTGCCAGCAGCTTACGCCCTTCACCCCTCCACTTT.

J is TRBJ1-2 and V is TRBV9; 8 bases align to TRBD1. J lost 8 bases, V lost 0 bases, and 6 bases had no gene match. CDR3 size: 14 residues. Germline CDR1 SGDLS, CDR2 YYNGEE. The DNA of the CDR3 is TGTGCCAGCAGCGTAGCTGTACAGGGGGGCGGCTACACCTTC. Residues: CASSVAVQGGGYTF.

The chain joins TRBV29-1 to TRBJ2-5; D is unclear. Germline V gene sequence: CDR1 SQVTM, CDR2 ANQGSEA. The ends were cut back, 7 bases at V and 0 bases at J, with 6 bases in the middle. The CDR3 totals 11 residues. The CDR3: CSALYQETQYF. The CDR3 DNA is TGCAGCGCCTTGTACCAAGAGACCCAGTACTTC.

The genes are TRBV30 and TRBJ1-1; the D is unclear. Germline loops: CDR1 GTSNPN, CDR2 SVGIG (reference sequence). The CDR3 contains 13 residues. V lost 3 bases and J lost 7, with 15 bases in between. The CDR3 DNA reads TGTGCCTGGAGCCTTATGCCCGGGAGTGAAGCTTTCTTT. Translating gives CAWSLMPGSEAFF.

The rearrangement uses TRBV30 and TRBJ2-1; 12 nucleotides match TRBD2. Germline V CDR1 and CDR2: GTSNPN, SVGIG (reference sequence). Unmatched junction bases numbered 9, after V lost 6 bases and J lost 3 bases. The CDR3 runs to 16 residues. The CDR3 here is CACPRRTSGDYNEQFF. CDR3 DNA sequence: TGTGCCTGCCCCCGAAGGACTAGCGGGGACTACAATGAGCAGTTCTTC.

This chain uses TRBV30 with TRBJ1-2; TRBD1 agrees at 9 bases. The junction had 4 bases not matched to a gene; V was cut back by 5 bases and J by 6 bases. The CDR3 has 12 residues. Germline V gives CDR1 GTSNPN, CDR2 SVGIG (reference sequence). The CDR3 DNA sequence: TGTGCCTGGTGGGACAGGGCTGATGGCTACACCTTC. It specifies CAWWDRADGYTF.

In its sample, this clone was seen a few times. The J gene is TRBJ2-5, the V gene TRBV7-9; D may correspond to TRBD1 or TRBD2 (5 bases each). The CDR3 is made up of 15 amino acids. V lost 6 bases to trimming and J lost 7 bases, with 21 bases between them. Germline CDR1 and CDR2: SEHNR and FQNEAQ (reference sequence). The CDR3 is CASSPWDPRNGTQYF. The CDR3 DNA sequence: TGTGCCAGCAGTCCCTGGGACCCCCGGAACGGGACCCAGTACTTC.

This clone was detected only once. The chain links TRBV5-1 to TRBJ2-1; possible D gene TRBD2, 5 bases. This CDR3 comprises 16 residues. In germline, CDR1 is SGHRS, CDR2 YFSETQ. Trimming stripped 4 bases from V and 3 bases from J, with 17 bases between. In DNA, the CDR3 is TGCGCCAGCAGCAACCCCCGTGGAGGAAGCTACAATGAGCAGTTCTTC. The encoded protein is CASSNPRGGSYNEQFF.

The chain is built from TRBV25-1 and TRBJ2-1, with D uncertain. Germline CDR1 is MGHDK and CDR2 is SYGVNS. The CDR3 length is 14 residues. The germline V and J ends were trimmed by 6 bases and 3 bases, with 12 bases remaining between them. The CDR3, as DNA: TGTGCCAGCAGGTTCGGTCCGGTCTACAATGAGCAGTTCTTC. Translation gives CASRFGPVYNEQFF. The full variable domain, with the rest looked up from reference TRBV25-1 and TRBJ2-1, is EADIYQTPRYLVIGTGKKITLECSQTMGHDKMYWYQQDPGMELHLIHYSYGVNSTEKGDLSSESTVSRIRTEHFPLTLESARPSHTSQYLCASRFGPVYNEQFFGPGTRLTVL.